This paragraph reports one TCR beta chain. After removal of 7 bases from V and 4 bases from J, the junction contained 9 bases not matched to a gene. Germline CDR1 SQVTM, CDR2 ANQGSEA. The CDR3 extends over 13 amino acids. Researchers ran the PCR with 60 Vbeta and 13 Jbeta primers. The table came from immunoSEQ multiplex PCR; TCRdb's copy has only in-frame clones and leaves some out. This sample's table reports about 170,000 clones. The sample originates from a study of cytomegalovirus exposure and HLA in healthy donors. Sequencing used PBMCs. The TCR originated in a woman aged 18-29 years in good health and CMV-seropositive. The rearrangement uses TRBV29-1 and TRBJ1-2; TRBD1 aligns across 7 bases. CDR3 sequence (DNA): TGCAGCGCCCAGACAGGGCTTGGCTATGGCTACACCTTC. It specifies CSAQTGLGYGYTF.